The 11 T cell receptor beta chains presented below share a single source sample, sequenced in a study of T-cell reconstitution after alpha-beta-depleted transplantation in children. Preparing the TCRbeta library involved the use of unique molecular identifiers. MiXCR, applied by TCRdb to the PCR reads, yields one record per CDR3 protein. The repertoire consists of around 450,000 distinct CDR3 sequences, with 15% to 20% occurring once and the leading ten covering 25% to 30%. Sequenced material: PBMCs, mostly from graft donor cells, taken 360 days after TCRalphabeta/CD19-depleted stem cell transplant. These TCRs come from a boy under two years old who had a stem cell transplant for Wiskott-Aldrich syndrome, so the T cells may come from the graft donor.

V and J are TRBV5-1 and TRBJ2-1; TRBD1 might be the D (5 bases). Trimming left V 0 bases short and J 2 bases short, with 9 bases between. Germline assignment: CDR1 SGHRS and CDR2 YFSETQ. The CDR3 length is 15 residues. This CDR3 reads CASSLEGIPYNEQFF. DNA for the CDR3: TGCGCCAGCAGCTTGGAGGGGATCCCCTACAATGAGCAGTTCTTC.

CDR3 in amino acids: CSVLRVGSGNQPQHF. CDR3 DNA: TGCAGCGTTCTAAGGGTAGGGAGTGGCAATCAGCCCCAGCATTTT. V usage is TRBV29-1 and J usage is TRBJ1-5; D is undetermined. V lost 5 bases to trimming and J lost 2 bases, with 16 bases between them. The CDR3 sequence is 15 residues long. Germline CDR1 is SQVTM and CDR2 is ANQGSEA.

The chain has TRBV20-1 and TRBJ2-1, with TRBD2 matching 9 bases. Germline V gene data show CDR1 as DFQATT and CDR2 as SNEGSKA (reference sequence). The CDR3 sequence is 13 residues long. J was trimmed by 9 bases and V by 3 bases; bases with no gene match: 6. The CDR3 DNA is TGCAGTGCTAGTGGGAGCGGGAGGAGTGAGCAGTTCTTC. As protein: CSASGSGRSEQFF.

For the CDR3, the DNA is TGCGCCAGTGGAAGGCAGGGAGAAACCGGGGAGCTGTTTTTT. Its translation: CASGRQGETGELFF. The chain combines TRBV5-1 with TRBJ2-2; D may be TRBD1 or TRBD2 (5 bases each). The germline gives CDR1 SGHRS, CDR2 YFSETQ. The CDR3 covers 14 residues. V lost 8 bases to trimming and J lost 5 bases, with 16 bases between them.

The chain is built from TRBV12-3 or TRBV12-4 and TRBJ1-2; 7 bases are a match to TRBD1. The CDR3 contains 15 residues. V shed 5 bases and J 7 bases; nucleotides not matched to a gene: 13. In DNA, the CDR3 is TGTGCCAGCAGTCTATCAATTGGGGCAGGGGGTGGCTACACCTTC. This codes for CASSLSIGAGGGYTF.

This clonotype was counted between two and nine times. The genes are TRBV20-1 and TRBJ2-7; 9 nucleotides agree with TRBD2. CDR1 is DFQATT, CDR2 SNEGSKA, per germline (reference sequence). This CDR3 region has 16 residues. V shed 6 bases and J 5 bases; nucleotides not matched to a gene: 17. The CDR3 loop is CSATQARGGAVNEQYF. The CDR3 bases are TGCAGTGCGACGCAAGCCCGCGGGGGGGCGGTGAACGAGCAGTACTTC.

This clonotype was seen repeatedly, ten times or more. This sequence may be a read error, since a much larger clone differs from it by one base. The CDR3 here is CASSPGTSGSTDTQYF. The CDR3 DNA follows: TGTGCCAGCAGCCCCGGGACTAGCGGGAGCACAGATACGCAGTATTTT. The rearrangement joins TRBV11-2 to TRBJ2-3; 12 nucleotides align to TRBD2. Germline V lookup: CDR1 SGHAT, CDR2 FQNNGV. Trimming at V came to 5 bases and at J to 0 bases, leaving 3 bases not matched to a gene. The CDR3 is made up of 16 amino acids. The variable domain in full, with the rest retrieved from reference TRBV11-2 and TRBJ2-3, is EAGVAQSPRYKIIEKRQSVAFWCNPISGHATLYWYQQILGQGPKLLIQFQNNGVVDDSQLPKDRFSAERLKGVDSTLKIQPAKLEDSAVYLCASSPGTSGSTDTQYFGPGTRLTVL.

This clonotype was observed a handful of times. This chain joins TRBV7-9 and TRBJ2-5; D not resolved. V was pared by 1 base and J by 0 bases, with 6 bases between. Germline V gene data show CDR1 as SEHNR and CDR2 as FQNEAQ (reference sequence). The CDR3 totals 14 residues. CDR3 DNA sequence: TGTGCCAGCAGCTTAGAACAGTACCAAGAGACCCAGTACTTC. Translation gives CASSLEQYQETQYF. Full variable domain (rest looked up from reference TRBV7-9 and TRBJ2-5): DTGVSQNPRHKITKRGQNVTFRCDPISEHNRLYWYRQTLGQGPEFLTYFQNEAQLEKSRLLSDRFSAERPKGSFSTLEIQRTEQGDSAMYLCASSLEQYQETQYFGPGTRLLVL.

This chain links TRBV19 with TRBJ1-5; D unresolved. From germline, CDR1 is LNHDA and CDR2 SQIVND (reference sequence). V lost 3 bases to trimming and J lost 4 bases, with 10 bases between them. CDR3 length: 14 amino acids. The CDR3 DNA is TGTGCCAGTAGTATTTCGGTCCTAAATCAGCCCCAGCATTTT. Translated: CASSISVLNQPQHF.

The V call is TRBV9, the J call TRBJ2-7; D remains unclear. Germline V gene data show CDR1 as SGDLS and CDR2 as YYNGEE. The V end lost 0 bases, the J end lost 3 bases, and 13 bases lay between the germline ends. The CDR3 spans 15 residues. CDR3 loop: CASSVGSSPFYEQYF. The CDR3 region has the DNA TGTGCCAGCAGCGTAGGTTCCTCCCCATTCTACGAGCAGTACTTC.

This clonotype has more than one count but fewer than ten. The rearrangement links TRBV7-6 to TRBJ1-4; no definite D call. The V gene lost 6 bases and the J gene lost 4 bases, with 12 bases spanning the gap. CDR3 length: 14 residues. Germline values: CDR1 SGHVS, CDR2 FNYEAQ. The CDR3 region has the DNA TGTGCCAGCAGGCCGTGGAACCTTAATGAAAAACTGTTTTTT. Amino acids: CASRPWNLNEKLFF.